The rows below give T cell receptor beta chains drawn from one sample of a study of T cell responses to AZD1222 COVID-19 vaccine. TCRdb's table, derived via immunoSEQ multiplex PCR, lists solely in-frame clones and lacks some. The data show around 100,000 clones, around 94% seen once. Sequenced here: peripheral blood, sampled on day 0 of AZD1222 vaccination. The receptors were sampled from an adult in good health. The CDR3 runs from the conserved cysteine through the conserved F or W. The order of the fields is CDR3 length, V gene, D gene, J gene, CDR3 protein, CDR3 DNA. D genes are given only for firm matches.

>14|TRBV11-1|NA|TRBJ2-7
CASSPGQSVYEQYF
TGTGCCAGCAGTCCTGGACAGTCAGTCTACGAGCAGTACTTC
>16|TRBV5-1|NA|TRBJ1-4
CASSPGTAATNEKLFF
TGCGCCAGCAGCCCGGGGACCGCTGCAACTAATGAAAAACTGTTTTTT
>13|TRBV19|NA|TRBJ1-3
CASRQGSGNTIYF
TGTGCCAGTAGACAGGGCTCTGGAAACACCATATATTTT
>18|TRBV6-2/TRBV6-3|TRBD2|TRBJ2-3
CASSYFLSRTSVTDTQYF
TGTGCCAGCAGTTACTTCCTTTCCCGGACTAGCGTAACAGATACGCAGTATTTT
>15|TRBV6-5|TRBD2|TRBJ2-1
CASRLLAVSHNEQFF
TGTGCCAGCAGGCTACTAGCGGTTAGTCACAATGAGCAGTTCTTC
>17|TRBV5-1|NA|TRBJ1-1
CASSLGYGAGGRSEAFF
TGCGCCAGCAGCTTGGGTTACGGGGCGGGAGGACGATCTGAAGCTTTCTTT
>14|TRBV5-4|NA|TRBJ1-4
CASSLAGSDEKLFF
TGTGCCAGCAGCTTGGCCGGGAGTGATGAAAAACTGTTTTTT
>14|TRBV6-5|TRBD1|TRBJ1-1
CASIGGQLNTEAFF
TGTGCCAGCATAGGGGGACAGCTGAACACTGAAGCTTTCTTT
>15|TRBV7-6|TRBD1|TRBJ1-1
CASSPDRGLNTEAFF
TGTGCCAGCAGCCCCGACAGGGGGCTGAACACTGAAGCTTTCTTT
>16|TRBV11-2|NA|TRBJ1-2
CASSLSPGSPNYGYTF
TGTGCCAGCAGCTTAAGTCCGGGCAGCCCCAACTATGGCTACACCTTC
>16|TRBV5-8|NA|TRBJ1-1
CASSFFRGTANTEAFF
TGTGCCAGCAGCTTTTTCAGGGGTACCGCGAACACTGAAGCTTTCTTT
>14|TRBV7-2|NA|TRBJ1-5
CASSLGHPNQPQHF
TGTGCCAGCAGCTTAGGTCATCCAAATCAGCCCCAGCATTTT
>13|TRBV7-9|NA|TRBJ1-2
CASSLHSNYGYTF
TGTGCCAGCAGCTTACACAGTAACTATGGCTACACCTTC
>16|TRBV9|NA|TRBJ1-4
CASSVAGARSNEKLFF
TGTGCCAGCAGCGTGGCAGGGGCCCGGTCTAATGAAAAACTGTTTTTT
>14|TRBV7-9|NA|TRBJ1-2
CASSLVVTDYGYTF
TGTGCCAGCAGCTTAGTCGTCACGGATTATGGCTACACCTTC
>16|TRBV12-2|NA|TRBJ2-7
CASRLGGTATPGEQYF
TGTGCAAGTCGCTTAGGGGGGACAGCAACTCCCGGCGAGCAGTACTTC
>15|TRBV27|TRBD1|TRBJ1-6
CASSITGQINSPLHF
TGTGCCAGCAGTATCACGGGACAGATTAATTCACCCCTCCACTTT
>14|TRBV6-2/TRBV6-3|NA|TRBJ1-5
CASSWTLSNQPQHF
TGTGCCAGCAGTTGGACCCTTAGCAATCAGCCCCAGCATTTT
>13|TRBV9|NA|TRBJ2-2
CASSPTLPGELFF
TGTGCCAGCAGCCCAACGCTTCCCGGGGAGCTGTTTTTT
>15|TRBV4-3|NA|TRBJ1-2
CASSQNLVDSLGYTF
TGCGCCAGCAGCCAGAACCTAGTAGATAGTTTGGGCTACACCTTC